The clone carrying this T cell receptor beta chain was found a few times. Its antigen is not identified. This entry is derived from a study of neoadjuvant nivolumab and ipilimumab in lung cancer. Whole-study context: The combination arm added day-1 ipilimumab 1 mg/kg to nivolumab 3 mg/kg on days 1, 15, 29.

General study points: From pretherapy to surgery, tumor richness and clonality rose with dual therapy. TCR richness and clonality were higher in tumors than adjacent uninvolved lung.

Produced via immunoSEQ multiplex PCR; TCRdb's table is partial and in-frame only. In the table there are about 9,000 clones, approximately 87% of which are singletons. Trimming cost V 7 bases and J 6 bases; bases outside gene matches: 13. Per germline, CDR1 ENHRY and CDR2 SYGVKD. CDR3 size: 15 residues. The source is an adult with non-small cell lung cancer. The input for sequencing was tumor tissue, taken after neoadjuvant nivolumab, alone or with ipilimumab, at or shortly before surgery. The V gene is TRBV10-3, the J gene TRBJ2-7, with 9 bases identical to TRBD2. CDR3 protein: CAIKNPGLAAPEQYF. CDR3 nucleotide sequence: TGTGCCATCAAGAACCCGGGACTAGCAGCCCCCGAGCAGTACTTC.